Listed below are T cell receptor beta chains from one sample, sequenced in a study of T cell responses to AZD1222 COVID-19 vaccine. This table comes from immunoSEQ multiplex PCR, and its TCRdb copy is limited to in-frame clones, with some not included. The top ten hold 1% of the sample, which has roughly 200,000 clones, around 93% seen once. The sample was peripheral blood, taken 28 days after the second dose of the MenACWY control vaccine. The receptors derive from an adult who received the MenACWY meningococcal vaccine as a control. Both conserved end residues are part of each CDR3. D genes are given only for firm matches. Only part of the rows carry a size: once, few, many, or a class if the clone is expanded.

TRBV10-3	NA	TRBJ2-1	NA	CAISGGQDNEQFF	TGTGCCATCAGTGGCGGCCAAGACAATGAGCAGTTCTTC
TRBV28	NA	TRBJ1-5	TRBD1	CASIQGAGSNQPQHF	TGTGCCAGCATCCAGGGGGCAGGGAGCAATCAGCCCCAGCATTTT
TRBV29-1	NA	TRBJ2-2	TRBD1	CSVEVSTGATGELFF	TGCAGCGTTGAAGTTTCGACAGGGGCCACCGGGGAGCTGTTTTTT
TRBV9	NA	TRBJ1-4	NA	CASSVWEGGEKLFF	TGTGCCAGCAGCGTCTGGGAGGGCGGTGAAAAACTGTTTTTT
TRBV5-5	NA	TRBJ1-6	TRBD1	CASSFDVGTDLSSVNSPLHF	TGTGCCAGCAGCTTTGATGTCGGGACAGATCTTAGTTCGGTTAATTCACCCCTCCACTTT
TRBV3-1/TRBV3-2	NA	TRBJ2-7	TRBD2	CASSQAAGGAREQYF	TGTGCCAGCAGCCAAGCGGCCGGGGGGGCCCGAGAGCAGTACTTC
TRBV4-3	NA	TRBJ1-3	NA	CASSHHRVPHTSSGNTIYF	TGCGCCAGCAGCCACCACAGGGTGCCACACACTAGCTCTGGAAACACCATATATTTT
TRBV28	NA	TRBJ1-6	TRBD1	CASITGGSPLHF	TGTGCCAGCATTACAGGGGGATCACCCCTCCACTTT
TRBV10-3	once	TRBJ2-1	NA	CATPPPSVHEQFF	TGTGCCACCCCCCCACCTAGCGTACATGAGCAGTTCTTC
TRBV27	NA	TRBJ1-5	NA	CASSFQGNQPQHF	TGTGCCAGCAGTTTTCAGGGCAATCAGCCCCAGCATTTT
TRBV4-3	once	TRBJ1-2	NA	CASSQDYEGSDGYTF	TGCGCCAGCAGCCAAGATTATGAGGGGTCGGATGGCTACACCTTC
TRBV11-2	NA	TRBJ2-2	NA	CASSLETRTGELFF	TGTGCCAGCAGCTTAGAAACCCGCACCGGGGAGCTGTTTTTT
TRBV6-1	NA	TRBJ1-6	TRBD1	CASSDGGQGVSPLHF	TGTGCCAGCAGTGATGGGGGACAGGGGGTCTCACCCCTCCACTTT
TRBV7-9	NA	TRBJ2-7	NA	CASLSSYEQYF	TGTGCCAGTCTGAGCTCCTACGAGCAGTACTTC
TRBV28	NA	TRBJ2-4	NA	CASSEGAAKNIQYF	TGTGCCAGCAGCGAGGGTGCAGCCAAAAACATTCAGTACTTC
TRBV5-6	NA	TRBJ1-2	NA	CASRGSEYGYTF	TGTGCCAGCAGGGGTTCAGAGTATGGCTACACCTTC
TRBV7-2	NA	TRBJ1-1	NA	CASSEVTEAFF	TGTGCCAGCAGCGAAGTAACTGAAGCTTTCTTT
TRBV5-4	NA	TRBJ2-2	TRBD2	CASSLGLADTGELFF	TGTGCCAGCAGCTTGGGGCTAGCGGACACCGGGGAGCTGTTTTTT
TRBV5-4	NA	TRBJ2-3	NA	CAASTVGQPTDTQYF	TGTGCCGCCAGCACCGTGGGGCAGCCCACAGATACGCAGTATTTT
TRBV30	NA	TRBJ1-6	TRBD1	CAHKTGGYSPLHF	TGTGCCCACAAAACAGGGGGCTACTCACCCCTCCACTTT
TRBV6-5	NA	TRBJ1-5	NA	CASSYSRDQPQHF	TGTGCCAGCAGTTACTCCCGGGATCAGCCCCAGCATTTT
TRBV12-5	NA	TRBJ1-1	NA	CASGSGRGRSTEAFF	TGTGCTAGTGGTTCGGGCAGGGGAAGAAGCACTGAAGCTTTCTTT
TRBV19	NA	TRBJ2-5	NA	CASSRGTQETQYF	TGTGCCAGTAGTCGGGGGACCCAAGAGACCCAGTACTTC
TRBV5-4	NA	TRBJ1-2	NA	CASSFPGESGYTF	TGTGCCAGCAGCTTTCCAGGAGAATCAGGCTACACCTTC
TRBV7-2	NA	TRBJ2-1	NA	CASSLKGGPYNEQFF	TGTGCCAGCAGCCTCAAAGGGGGACCCTACAATGAGCAGTTCTTC
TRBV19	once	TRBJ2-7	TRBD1	CASSMDRVSTNEQYF	TGTGCCAGTAGTATGGACAGGGTGAGTACCAACGAGCAGTACTTC
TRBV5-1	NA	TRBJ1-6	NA	CASSLGAESNSPLHF	TGCGCCAGCAGCTTGGGGGCAGAGAGTAATTCACCCCTCCACTTT
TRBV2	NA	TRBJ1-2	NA	CASSYNRDLGYTF	TGTGCCAGCAGTTATAACAGGGATCTCGGCTACACCTTC
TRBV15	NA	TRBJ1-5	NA	CATSREGRYNQPQHF	TGTGCCACCAGCAGAGAGGGCAGGTACAATCAGCCCCAGCATTTT
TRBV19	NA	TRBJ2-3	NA	CASTRVEGADTQYF	TGTGCCAGTACCAGGGTGGAAGGGGCAGATACGCAGTATTTT
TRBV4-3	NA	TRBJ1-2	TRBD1	CASSQERDSLNYGYTF	TGCGCCAGCAGCCAGGAAAGGGACAGCCTTAACTATGGCTACACCTTC
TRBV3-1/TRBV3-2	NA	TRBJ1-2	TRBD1	CASSPSGGRALGYTF	TGTGCCAGCAGCCCATCAGGGGGCAGGGCTTTGGGCTACACCTTC
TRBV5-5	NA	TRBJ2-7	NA	CASTFGQATYEQYF	TGTGCCAGCACCTTCGGCCAAGCCACCTACGAGCAGTACTTC
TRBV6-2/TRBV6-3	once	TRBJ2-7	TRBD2	CASSSAPGRGAHEQYF	TGTGCCAGCAGTTCCGCCCCGGGGCGGGGGGCCCACGAGCAGTACTTC
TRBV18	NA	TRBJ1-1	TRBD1	CASSPGQKNTEAFF	TGTGCCAGCTCTCCGGGACAGAAGAACACTGAAGCTTTCTTT
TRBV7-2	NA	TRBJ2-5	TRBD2	CASSLSSPGLGRETQYF	TGTGCCAGCAGCTTATCGTCTCCGGGACTAGGGAGGGAGACCCAGTACTTC
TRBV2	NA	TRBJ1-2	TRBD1	CASSDWTGDHYGYTF	TGTGCCAGCAGTGACTGGACAGGGGATCACTATGGCTACACCTTC
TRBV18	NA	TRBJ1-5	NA	CASSPEGLGNQPQHF	TGTGCCAGCTCACCAGAGGGTTTGGGCAATCAGCCCCAGCATTTT
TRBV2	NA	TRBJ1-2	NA	CASSPDNYGYTF	TGTGCCAGCAGTCCAGATAACTATGGCTACACCTTC
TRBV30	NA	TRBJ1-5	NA	CAWSVQGQPQHF	TGTGCCTGGAGTGTACAGGGACAGCCCCAGCATTTT
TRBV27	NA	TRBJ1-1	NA	CASSLSGIGSTFF	TGTGCCAGCAGTTTATCCGGCATCGGGAGCACTTTCTTT
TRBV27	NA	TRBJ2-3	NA	CASSLSIRNSPGTQYF	TGTGCCAGCAGTTTATCGATAAGGAACAGCCCTGGTACGCAGTATTTT
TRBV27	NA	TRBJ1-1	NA	CASSFKGTEAFF	TGTGCCAGCAGTTTTAAGGGCACTGAAGCTTTCTTT
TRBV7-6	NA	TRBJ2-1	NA	CASSSHNEQFF	TGTGCCAGCAGCTCCCACAATGAGCAGTTCTTC
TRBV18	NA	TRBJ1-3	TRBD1	CASSPIGGQNLGNTIYF	TGTGCCAGCTCACCAATAGGGGGCCAGAATCTTGGAAACACCATATATTTT
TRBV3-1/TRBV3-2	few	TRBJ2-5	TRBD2	CASSQGVAGRQETQYF	TGTGCCAGCAGCCAAGGAGTAGCGGGGCGTCAAGAGACCCAGTACTTC
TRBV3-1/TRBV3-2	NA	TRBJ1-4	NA	CASSRLGARTTTNEKLFF	TGTGCCAGCAGTCGTTTAGGGGCCCGAACAACAACTAATGAAAAACTGTTTTTT